Below are 13 T cell receptor beta chains sequenced from a single sample in a study of PD-1 blockade in classical Hodgkin lymphoma. The protocol was immunoSEQ multiplex PCR, while the TCRdb copy is restricted to in-frame clones and leaves out a portion. The sample yields 35,000 or so clones, less than 85% seen once. No patient escaped relapse after autologous stem cell transplantation, and brentuximab vedotin exposure varied. The input for sequencing was peripheral blood mononuclear cells (PBMCs), taken before the second cycle of nivolumab. These TCRs come from a human donor with classical Hodgkin lymphoma.

The chain carries TRBV27 and TRBJ1-6; D unresolved. The CDR3 runs 13 residues. The V end was cut by 7 bases, the J end by 4 bases, with 8 bases between. Germline-derived CDR1 and CDR2 are MNHEY and SMNVEV (reference sequence). The CDR3 DNA follows: TGTGCCAGCAAGGGCAGTTATAATTCACCCCTCCACTTT. Its translation: CASKGSYNSPLHF.

With regard to this clone: Other nucleotide sequences from this sample produce the same CDR3. The chain recombines TRBV29-1 with TRBJ2-5, with 7 bases matching TRBD2. CDR1 is SQVTM, CDR2 ANQGSEA, per germline. The CDR3 is 13 amino acids. The V segment lost 7 bases and the J segment 2 bases; nucleotides outside the gene matches: 7. CDR3 loop: CSGVLANQETQYF. The CDR3 DNA is TGCAGCGGCGTACTAGCGAATCAAGAGACCCAGTACTTC.

This clone occurred a few times. The chain has TRBV19 and TRBJ2-1; a possible D gene is TRBD1 (6 bases). Germline CDR1 reads LNHDA; CDR2 reads SQIVND (reference sequence). V gave up 5 bases and J gave up 5 bases, with 16 bases separating them. The CDR3 is 15 residues long. Written as DNA, the CDR3 is TGTGCCAGTAGTGTACCTCAGGGGAGTAACAATGAGCAGTTCTTC. Translating gives CASSVPQGSNNEQFF.

The V call is TRBV6-1, the J call TRBJ1-6; the D gene is possibly TRBD1 (6 bases). The V gene's germline CDR1 is MNHNS and CDR2 SASEGT. CDR3 length equals 14 residues. Trimming removed 4 bases at V and 8 bases at J, with 12 bases between. CDR3 residues: CASSVAGADSPLHF. In DNA form, the CDR3 reads TGTGCCAGCAGTGTGGCAGGGGCTGATTCACCCCTCCACTTT.

This sequence joins TRBV4-3 and TRBJ1-1; no clear D. The CDR3 extends over 13 amino acids. Trimming shortened V by 3 bases and J by 3 bases, and 8 bases separated the two germline ends. From germline, CDR1 is LGHNA and CDR2 YSLEER. The CDR3 spells CASSHRTYTEAFF. In DNA, the CDR3 is TGCGCCAGCAGCCATAGGACCTACACTGAAGCTTTCTTT.

The chain uses TRBV11-2 and TRBJ2-3, with a possible D match to TRBD2 (5 bases). V was shortened by 5 bases and J by 6 bases, with 18 bases between the two germline ends. Germline V gene sequence: CDR1 SGHAT, CDR2 FQNNGV. This CDR3 has 15 amino acids. The CDR3 region has the DNA TGTGCCAGCAGCGAGCCATTCCCCGGGGTGGATACGCAGTATTTT. Translated: CASSEPFPGVDTQYF.

V is TRBV2 and J is TRBJ2-7, with D tentatively TRBD1 (6 bases). The V end lost 10 bases, the J end lost 3 bases, and 19 bases lay between the germline ends. There are 14 residues in the CDR3. Germline V gene data show CDR1 as SNHLY and CDR2 as FYNNEI. CDR3 in DNA: TGTGCCACCAGCCCCCTCGGGACAAGCTACGAGCAGTACTTC. Its translation: CATSPLGTSYEQYF.

The chain recombines TRBV19 with TRBJ1-5; a weak D match, TRBD1 (5 bases). V was pared by 3 bases and J by 7 bases, with 10 bases between. The germline V gene encodes CDR1 LNHDA and CDR2 SQIVND (reference sequence). CDR3 length: 13 residues. The CDR3 DNA reads TGTGCCAGTAGTATTCTGGGGGACCAGCCCCAGCATTTT. Protein: CASSILGDQPQHF.

V usage is TRBV7-2 and J usage is TRBJ2-7; D may be TRBD2 (6 bases). V lost 1 base to trimming and J lost 0 bases, with 10 bases between them. This CDR3 region has 15 residues. Germline V lookup: CDR1 SGHTA, CDR2 FQGNSA. CDR3: CASSLVGGSSYEQYF. The DNA for the CDR3 is TGTGCCAGCAGCTTAGTGGGGGGAAGCTCCTACGAGCAGTACTTC.

The chain joins TRBV7-9 to TRBJ2-1; 7 bases are a match to TRBD1. The CDR3 is made up of 16 amino acids. The V gene's germline CDR1 is SEHNR and CDR2 FQNEAQ (reference sequence). V lost 5 bases and J lost 0; bases outside the gene matches: 7. The CDR3 region has the DNA TGTGCCAGCAGCCCACCGAACAGGGGCTCCTACAATGAGCAGTTCTTC. Its protein is CASSPPNRGSYNEQFF.

The V gene is TRBV29-1, the J gene TRBJ1-4; D unclear. Trimming took 4 bases from V and 8 from J, leaving 11 bases between them. CDR1 and CDR2 (germline): SQVTM, ANQGSEA. The CDR3 length is 12 residues. In nucleotides, the CDR3 is TGCAGCGTTGCGCGGGTAGGGGAAAAACTGTTTTTT. It codes for CSVARVGEKLFF.

The chain employs TRBV30 and TRBJ2-1; D not certain. Looked up from germline, CDR1 is GTSNPN and CDR2 is SVGIG (reference sequence). The ends were cut back, 5 bases at V and 6 bases at J, with 14 bases in the middle. The CDR3 runs to 13 residues. CDR3: CAWSATLVNEQFF. CDR3 sequence (DNA): TGTGCCTGGTCGGCGACGCTGGTCAATGAGCAGTTCTTC.

This chain joins TRBV1 and TRBJ1-4. TRBV1 is marked as a pseudogene. There are 17 residues in the CDR3. CDR3 coding DNA: TGCACCAGCAGCCAAGTCGCAGGGGAGGGCACTAATGAAAAACTGTTTTTT. As protein: CTSSQVAGEGTNEKLFF.